Listed below are T cell receptor beta chains from one sample, sequenced in a study of regulatory T cells in long-lasting Graves disease. TCRdb redid the calling of the multiplex PCR reads with MiXCR, one entry per CDR3 protein. Of fewer than 550,000 distinct CDR3 sequences listed, about 15% are singletons. The data were also submitted as part of a second study, on T cells in Graves' hyperthyroidism and ophthalmopathy.

Sequences were derived from peripheral blood mononuclear cells (PBMCs), sampled at new diagnosis, from a patient treated with antithyroid drugs. Source of these receptors: a young woman with Graves disease. Both conserved end residues are part of each CDR3. Each record gives: J gene, clone size, V gene, CDR3 protein. For some rows the clone size is stated as once, few or many, or as a class when expanded; others skip it.

j_gene: TRBJ2-1
abundance: many
v_gene: TRBV20-1
CDR3aa: CSAPKGGRGANEQFF

j_gene: TRBJ1-1
abundance: NA
v_gene: TRBV20-1
CDR3aa: CSGTGAFF

j_gene: TRBJ2-7
abundance: few
v_gene: TRBV28
CDR3aa: CACTPRDRGFEEQYF

j_gene: TRBJ2-3
abundance: NA
v_gene: TRBV15
CDR3aa: CATSRDKRGQRADTQYF

j_gene: TRBJ2-1
abundance: many
v_gene: TRBV6-2/TRBV6-3
CDR3aa: CASSYSWDRGYNEQFF

j_gene: TRBJ2-5
abundance: many
v_gene: TRBV7-2
CDR3aa: CASSLGRQGKYF

j_gene: TRBJ2-1
abundance: many
v_gene: TRBV5-1
CDR3aa: CASRGQASSYNEQFF

j_gene: TRBJ2-3
abundance: many
v_gene: TRBV28
CDR3aa: CASSFSSGSGTDTQYF

j_gene: TRBJ2-1
abundance: NA
v_gene: TRBV11-3
CDR3aa: CASSLDRGRHNEQFF

j_gene: TRBJ2-1
abundance: few
v_gene: TRBV18
CDR3aa: CASSPQGRSLSYNEQFF

j_gene: TRBJ2-4
abundance: many
v_gene: TRBV20-1
CDR3aa: CSARDLGVKNIQYF